This paragraph covers one T cell receptor (beta chain) sequence. Its specificity is unknown. This entry comes from a study of T cell responses to AZD1222 COVID-19 vaccine. Study results and limitations: Reports indicate that nearly half of spike-specific TCRs are directed at unmutated variant regions. Sampling that yielded the repertoires occurred only after the peak T cell response. Recipients of two AZD1222 doses showed rising Spike-specific TCR breadth and depth.

The CDR3 contains 14 residues. Germline CDR1 reads MGHRA; CDR2 reads YSYEKL. Between the trimmed V and J ends, which lost 2 bases and 6 bases, there was a span of 14 bases. Repertoires were generated with immunoSEQ multiplex PCR, while TCRdb's copy carries only in-frame clones and drops some. The sample contains about 92,000 clones, about nine tenths of which appear only once. The starting material was peripheral blood, obtained on day 0 of AZD1222 vaccination. The source is an adult in good health. This rearrangement joins TRBV4-1 to TRBJ2-7, with a weak D call TRBD1 (6 bases). This CDR3 reads CASSQTTGSGEQYF. The DNA of the CDR3 is TGCGCCAGCAGCCAAACAACAGGGTCCGGCGAGCAGTACTTC.